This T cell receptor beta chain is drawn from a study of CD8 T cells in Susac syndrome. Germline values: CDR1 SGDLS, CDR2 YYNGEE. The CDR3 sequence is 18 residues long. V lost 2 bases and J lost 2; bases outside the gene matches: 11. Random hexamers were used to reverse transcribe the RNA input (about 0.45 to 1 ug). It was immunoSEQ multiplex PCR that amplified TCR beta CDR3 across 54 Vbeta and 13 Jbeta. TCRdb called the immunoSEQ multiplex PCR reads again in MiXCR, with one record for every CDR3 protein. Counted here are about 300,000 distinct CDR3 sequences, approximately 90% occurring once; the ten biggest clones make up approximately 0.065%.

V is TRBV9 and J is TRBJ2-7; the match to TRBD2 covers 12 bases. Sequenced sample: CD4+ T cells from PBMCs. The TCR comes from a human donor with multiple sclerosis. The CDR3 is CASSVGDPLAGGPYEQYF. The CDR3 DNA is TGTGCCAGCAGCGTGGGGGACCCACTAGCGGGAGGCCCCTACGAGCAGTACTTC.